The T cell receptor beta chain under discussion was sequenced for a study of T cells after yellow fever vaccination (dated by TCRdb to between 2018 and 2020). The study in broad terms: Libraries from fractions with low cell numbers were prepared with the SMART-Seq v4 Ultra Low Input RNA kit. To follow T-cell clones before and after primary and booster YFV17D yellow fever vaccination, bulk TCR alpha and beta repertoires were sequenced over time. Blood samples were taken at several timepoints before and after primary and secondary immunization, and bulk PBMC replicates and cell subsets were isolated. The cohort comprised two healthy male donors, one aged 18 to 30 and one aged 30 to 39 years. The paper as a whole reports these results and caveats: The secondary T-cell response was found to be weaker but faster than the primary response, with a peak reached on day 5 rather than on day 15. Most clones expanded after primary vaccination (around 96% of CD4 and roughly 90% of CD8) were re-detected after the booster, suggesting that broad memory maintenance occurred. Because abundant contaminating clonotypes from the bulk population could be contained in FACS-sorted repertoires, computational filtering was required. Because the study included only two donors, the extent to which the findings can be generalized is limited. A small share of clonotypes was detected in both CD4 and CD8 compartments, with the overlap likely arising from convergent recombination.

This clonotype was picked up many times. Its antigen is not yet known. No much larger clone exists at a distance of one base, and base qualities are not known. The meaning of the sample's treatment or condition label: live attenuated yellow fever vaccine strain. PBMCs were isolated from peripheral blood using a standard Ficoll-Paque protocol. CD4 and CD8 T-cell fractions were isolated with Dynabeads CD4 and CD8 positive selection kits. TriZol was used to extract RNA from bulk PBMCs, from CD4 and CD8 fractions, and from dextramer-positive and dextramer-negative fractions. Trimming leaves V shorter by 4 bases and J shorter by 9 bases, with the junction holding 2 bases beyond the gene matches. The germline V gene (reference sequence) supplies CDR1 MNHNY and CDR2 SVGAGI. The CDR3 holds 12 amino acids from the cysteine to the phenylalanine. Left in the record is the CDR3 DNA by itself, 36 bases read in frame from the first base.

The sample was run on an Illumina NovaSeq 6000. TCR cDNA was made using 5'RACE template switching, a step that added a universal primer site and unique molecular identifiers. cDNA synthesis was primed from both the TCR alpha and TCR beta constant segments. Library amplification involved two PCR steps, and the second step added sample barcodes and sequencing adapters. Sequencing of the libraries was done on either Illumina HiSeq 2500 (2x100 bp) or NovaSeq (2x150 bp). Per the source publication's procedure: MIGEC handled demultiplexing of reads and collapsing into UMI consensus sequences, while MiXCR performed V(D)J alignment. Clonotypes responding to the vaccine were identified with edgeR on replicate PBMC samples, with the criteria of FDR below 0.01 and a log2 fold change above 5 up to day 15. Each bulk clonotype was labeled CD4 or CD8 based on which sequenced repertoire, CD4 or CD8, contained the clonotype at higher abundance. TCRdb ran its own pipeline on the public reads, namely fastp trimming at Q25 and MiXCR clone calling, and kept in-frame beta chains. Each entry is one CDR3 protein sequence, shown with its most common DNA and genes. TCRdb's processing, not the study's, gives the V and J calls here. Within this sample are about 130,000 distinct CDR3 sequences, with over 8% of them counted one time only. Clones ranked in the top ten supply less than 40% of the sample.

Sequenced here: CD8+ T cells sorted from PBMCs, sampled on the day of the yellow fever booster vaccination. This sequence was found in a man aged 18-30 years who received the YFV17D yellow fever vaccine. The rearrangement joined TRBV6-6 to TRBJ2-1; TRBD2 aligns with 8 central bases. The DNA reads TGTGCCAGCAGTTTTCTAGCGGGTGAGCAGTTCTTC. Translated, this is CASSFLAGEQFF.